The 8 T cell receptor beta chains in this list originate from one sample, sequenced in a study of blood T cell repertoires in COVID-19. TCRdb's table, derived via immunoSEQ multiplex PCR, lists solely in-frame clones and lacks some. The sample shows more than 95,000 clones, approximately 91% of them seen only once. Source material: peripheral blood. These receptors originate from an elderly woman with acute or convalescent COVID-19.

J is TRBJ1-2 and V is TRBV19; no definite D call. The CDR3 has 14 amino acids. Trimming took off 5 bases at V and 0 bases at J, with 10 bases between the two ends. CDR1 is LNHDA and CDR2 is SQIVND in the germline V gene (reference sequence). For the CDR3, the DNA is TGTGCCAGTAGTTGGAACAGAGCTAACTATGGCTACACCTTC. Its protein product is CASSWNRANYGYTF.

V gene TRBV29-1 combines with J gene TRBJ2-5; D possibly corresponds to TRBD1 (5 bases). Trimming took 3 bases from V and 7 from J, leaving 12 bases between them. Germline V gene data show CDR1 as SQVTM and CDR2 as ANQGSEA. This CDR3 region has 12 residues. The CDR3 sequence: CSVEVGAWTQYF. CDR3 in DNA: TGCAGCGTTGAGGTTGGGGCCTGGACCCAGTACTTC.

The CDR3 coding sequence is TGTGCCAGCAGTCCCAAGGGACAGGGGGCGTTTTACGAGCAGTACTTC. Amino acid sequence: CASSPKGQGAFYEQYF. The chain is built from TRBV2 and TRBJ2-7, with 12 bases fitting TRBD1. The CDR3 is made up of 16 amino acids. Trimming took 5 bases from V and 4 from J; bases not matched to a gene: 9. In germline, CDR1 is SNHLY, CDR2 FYNNEI.

This clone was detected only once. V gene TRBV9 combines with J gene TRBJ2-5, with 12 bases matching TRBD2. V lost 2 bases, J lost 5 bases, and 7 bases stayed unmatched. The CDR3 sequence is 16 residues long. The germline V gene encodes CDR1 SGDLS and CDR2 YYNGEE. The CDR3 sequence is CASSVASGGAGETQYF. In nucleotides, the CDR3 is TGTGCCAGCAGCGTGGCTAGCGGGGGGGCTGGGGAGACCCAGTACTTC.

This chain connects TRBV6-2 or TRBV6-3 to TRBJ1-2; 7 bases fit TRBD1. CDR3 length: 15 residues. V was clipped by 2 bases and J by 3 bases; unmatched bases: 6. CDR1 is MNHEY, CDR2 SVGEGT, per germline. CDR3 sequence: CASSYNRGHDYGYTF. As DNA, the CDR3 is TGTGCCAGCAGTTACAACAGGGGACACGACTATGGCTACACCTTC.

This clone has more than one count but fewer than ten. This chain links TRBV27 with TRBJ1-6, with 8 nucleotides matching TRBD1. Germline lookup yields CDR1 MNHEY and CDR2 SMNVEV (reference sequence). CDR3 length: 15 residues. V was pared by 7 bases and J by 5 bases, with 7 bases of the junction left unmatched. Written as DNA, the CDR3 is TGTGCCAGCAACTCACGGGACAGGAATAATTCACCCCTCCACTTT. This sequence encodes CASNSRDRNNSPLHF.

The rearrangement links TRBV19 to TRBJ2-4; TRBD2 agrees at 10 bases. Trimming removed 6 bases from V and 9 bases from J; junction bases left unmatched: 11. This CDR3 contains 15 residues. Germline V gene sequence: CDR1 LNHDA, CDR2 SQIVND (reference sequence). The CDR3 DNA reads TGTGCCAGTAGCCAAGCGGGGGGGCCGATTGCCATTCAGTACTTC. It translates to CASSQAGGPIAIQYF. The entire variable domain, with the rest obtained from reference TRBV19 and TRBJ2-4, is as follows: DGGITQSPKYLFRKEGQNVTLSCEQNLNHDAMYWYRQDPGQGLRLIYYSQIVNDFQKGDIAEGYSVSREKKESFPLTVTSAQKNPTAFYLCASSQAGGPIAIQYFGAGTRLSVL.

The chain carries TRBV3-1 (or the pseudogene TRBV3-2) and TRBJ1-1, with D maybe TRBD1 (5 bases). Germline CDR1 reads LGHDT; CDR2 reads YNNKEL (reference sequence). CDR3 size: 15 residues. The V end was cut by 2 bases, the J end by 1 base, with 11 bases between. In nucleotides, the CDR3 is TGTGCCAGCAGCCAAATCCCCGGGGGGAACACTGAAGCTTTCTTT. It yields the protein CASSQIPGGNTEAFF.